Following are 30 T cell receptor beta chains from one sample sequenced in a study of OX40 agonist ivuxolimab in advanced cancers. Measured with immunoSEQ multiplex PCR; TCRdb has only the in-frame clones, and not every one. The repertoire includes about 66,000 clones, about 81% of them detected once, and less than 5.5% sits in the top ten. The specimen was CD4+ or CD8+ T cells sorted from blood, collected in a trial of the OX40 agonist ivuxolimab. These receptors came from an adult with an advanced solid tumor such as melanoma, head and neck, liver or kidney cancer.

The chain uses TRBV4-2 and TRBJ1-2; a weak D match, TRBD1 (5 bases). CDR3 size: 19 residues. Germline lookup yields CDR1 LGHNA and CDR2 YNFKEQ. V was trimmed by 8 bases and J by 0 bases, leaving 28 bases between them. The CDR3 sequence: CASQKAGSVFPGPNYGYTF. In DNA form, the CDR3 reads TGTGCCAGCCAAAAGGCAGGCAGTGTTTTTCCGGGACCTAACTATGGCTACACCTTC.

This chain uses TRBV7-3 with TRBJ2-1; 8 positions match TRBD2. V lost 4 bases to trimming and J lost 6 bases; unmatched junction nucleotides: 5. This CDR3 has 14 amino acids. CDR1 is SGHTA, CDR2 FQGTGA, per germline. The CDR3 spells CASSSSSGANEQFF. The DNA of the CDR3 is TGTGCCAGCAGCTCCAGTAGCGGGGCCAATGAGCAGTTCTTC.

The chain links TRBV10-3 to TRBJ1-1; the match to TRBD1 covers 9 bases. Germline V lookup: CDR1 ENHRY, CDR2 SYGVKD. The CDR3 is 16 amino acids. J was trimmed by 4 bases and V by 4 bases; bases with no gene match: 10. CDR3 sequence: CAISGPGTGPVTEAFF. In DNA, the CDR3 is TGTGCCATCAGTGGTCCCGGGACAGGGCCGGTCACTGAAGCTTTCTTT.

Written as DNA, the CDR3 is TGCGCCAGCAGCTCACAGGGGTCGGATGGCTACACCTTC. This encodes CASSSQGSDGYTF. The chain links TRBV5-1 to TRBJ1-2, with TRBD1 matching 7 bases. V dropped 3 bases and J dropped 6; count of bases not matched to a gene: 5. Germline V CDR1 and CDR2: SGHRS, YFSETQ. The CDR3 loop spans 13 amino acids.

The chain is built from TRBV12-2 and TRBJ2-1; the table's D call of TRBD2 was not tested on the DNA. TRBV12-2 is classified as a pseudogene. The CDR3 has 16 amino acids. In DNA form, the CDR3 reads TGTGCAAGTCGCTTAGCGAGAGATGGCTCCTACAATGAGCAGTTCTTC. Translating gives CASRLARDGSYNEQFF.

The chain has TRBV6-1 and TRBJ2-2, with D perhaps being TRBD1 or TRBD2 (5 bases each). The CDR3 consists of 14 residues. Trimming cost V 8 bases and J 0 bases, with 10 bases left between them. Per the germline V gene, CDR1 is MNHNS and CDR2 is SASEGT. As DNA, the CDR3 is TGTGCCAGCGATGGGACGGCGAACACCGGGGAGCTGTTTTTT. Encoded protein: CASDGTANTGELFF.

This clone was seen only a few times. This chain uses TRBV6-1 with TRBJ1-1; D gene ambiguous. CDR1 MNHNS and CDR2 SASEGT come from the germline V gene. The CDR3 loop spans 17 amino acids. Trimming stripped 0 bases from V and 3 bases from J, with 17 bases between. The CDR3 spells CASSEALMGVWHTEAFF. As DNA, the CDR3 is TGTGCCAGCAGTGAAGCCTTGATGGGCGTGTGGCACACTGAAGCTTTCTTT.

CDR3 amino acids: CASSQTSGAGEQYF. The CDR3 nucleotides read TGTGCCAGCAGTCAGACTAGCGGGGCGGGCGAGCAGTACTTC. The rearrangement links TRBV7-2 to TRBJ2-7, with 11 bases identical to TRBD2. Germline values: CDR1 SGHTA, CDR2 FQGNSA. The CDR3 totals 14 residues. The trim removed 6 bases at V and 6 bases at J, leaving 7 bases unmatched.

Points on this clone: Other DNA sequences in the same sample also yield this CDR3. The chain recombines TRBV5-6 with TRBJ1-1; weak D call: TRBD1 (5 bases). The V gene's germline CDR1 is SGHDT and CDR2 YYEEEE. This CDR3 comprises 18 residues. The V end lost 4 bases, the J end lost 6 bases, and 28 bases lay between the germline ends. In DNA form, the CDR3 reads TGTGCCAGCAGCCGGGGTCCTGGCGGGCGGGGGATCATCGCTGAAGCTTTCTTT. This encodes CASSRGPGGRGIIAEAFF.

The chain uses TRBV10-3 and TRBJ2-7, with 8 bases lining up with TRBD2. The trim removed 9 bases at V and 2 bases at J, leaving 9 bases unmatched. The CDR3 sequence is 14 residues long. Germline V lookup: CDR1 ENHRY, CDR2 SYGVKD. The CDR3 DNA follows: TGTGCCATAACTCCAGCGGGAGCGACCTACGAGCAGTACTTC. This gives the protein CAITPAGATYEQYF.

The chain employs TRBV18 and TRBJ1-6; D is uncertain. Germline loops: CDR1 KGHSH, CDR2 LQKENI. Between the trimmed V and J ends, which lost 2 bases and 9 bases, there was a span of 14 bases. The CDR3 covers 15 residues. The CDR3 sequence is CASSPGTERGSPLHF. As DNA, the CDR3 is TGTGCCAGCTCACCAGGTACAGAGCGGGGTTCACCCCTCCACTTT.

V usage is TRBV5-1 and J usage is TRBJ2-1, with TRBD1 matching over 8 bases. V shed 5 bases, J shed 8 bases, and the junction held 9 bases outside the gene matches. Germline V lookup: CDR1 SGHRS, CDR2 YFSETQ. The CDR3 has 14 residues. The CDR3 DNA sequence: TGCGCCAGCAGTCTACAGGGGGTAATAGATGAGCAGTTCTTC. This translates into CASSLQGVIDEQFF. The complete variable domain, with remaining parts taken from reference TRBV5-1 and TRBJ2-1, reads KAGVTQTPRYLIKTRGQQVTLSCSPISGHRSVSWYQQTPGQGLQFLFEYFSETQRNKGNFPGRFSGRQFSNSRSEMNVSTLELGDSALYLCASSLQGVIDEQFFGPGTRLTVL.

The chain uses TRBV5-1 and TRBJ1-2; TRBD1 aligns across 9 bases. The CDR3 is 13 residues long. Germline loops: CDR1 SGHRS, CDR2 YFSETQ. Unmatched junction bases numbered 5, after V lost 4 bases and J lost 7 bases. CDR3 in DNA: TGCGCCAGCAGCCCGGGACAGGGCCCTGGCTACACCTTC. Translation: CASSPGQGPGYTF.

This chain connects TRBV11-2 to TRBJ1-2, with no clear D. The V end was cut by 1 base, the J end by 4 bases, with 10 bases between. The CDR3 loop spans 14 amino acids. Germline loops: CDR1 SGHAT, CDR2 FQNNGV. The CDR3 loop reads CASSLVPGSYGYTF. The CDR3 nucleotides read TGTGCCAGCAGCTTAGTCCCGGGGAGCTATGGCTACACCTTC.

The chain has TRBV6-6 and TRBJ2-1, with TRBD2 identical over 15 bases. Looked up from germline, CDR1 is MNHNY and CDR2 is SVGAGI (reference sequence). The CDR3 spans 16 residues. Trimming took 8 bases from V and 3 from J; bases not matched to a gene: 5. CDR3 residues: CASGTSGRTYYNEQFF. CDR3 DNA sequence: TGTGCCAGCGGGACTAGCGGGAGGACCTACTACAATGAGCAGTTCTTC.

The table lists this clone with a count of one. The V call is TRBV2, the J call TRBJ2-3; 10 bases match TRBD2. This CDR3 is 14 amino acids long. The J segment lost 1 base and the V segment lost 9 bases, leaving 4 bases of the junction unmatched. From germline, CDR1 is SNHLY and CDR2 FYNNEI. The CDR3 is CASGLAAGTDTQYF. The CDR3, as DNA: TGTGCCAGTGGACTAGCGGCGGGCACAGATACGCAGTATTTT.

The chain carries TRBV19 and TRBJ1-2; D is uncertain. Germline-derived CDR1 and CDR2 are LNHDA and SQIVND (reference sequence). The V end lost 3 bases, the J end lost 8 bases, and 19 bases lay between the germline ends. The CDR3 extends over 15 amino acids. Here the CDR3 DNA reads TGTGCCAGTAGTATCGGTTTAACCTATACGGGGGGCTACACCTTC. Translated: CASSIGLTYTGGYTF.

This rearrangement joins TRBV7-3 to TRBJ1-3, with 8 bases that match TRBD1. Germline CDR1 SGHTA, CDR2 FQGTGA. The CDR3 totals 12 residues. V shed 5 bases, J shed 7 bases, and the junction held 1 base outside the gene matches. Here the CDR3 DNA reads TGTGCCAGCAGCCCAGGGGGCAACACCATATATTTT. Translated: CASSPGGNTIYF.

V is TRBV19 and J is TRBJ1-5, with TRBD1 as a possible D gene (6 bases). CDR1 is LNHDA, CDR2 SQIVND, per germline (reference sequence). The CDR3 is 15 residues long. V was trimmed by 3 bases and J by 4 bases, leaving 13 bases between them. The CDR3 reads CASSIPQGFNQPQHF. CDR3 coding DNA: TGTGCCAGTAGTATTCCCCAGGGGTTTAATCAGCCCCAGCATTTT.

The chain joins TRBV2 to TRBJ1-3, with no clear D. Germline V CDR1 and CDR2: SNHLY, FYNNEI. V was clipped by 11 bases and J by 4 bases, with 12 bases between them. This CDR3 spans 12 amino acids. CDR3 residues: CAGSQDGNTIYF. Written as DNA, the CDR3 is TGTGCCGGGTCTCAGGACGGAAACACCATATATTTT.

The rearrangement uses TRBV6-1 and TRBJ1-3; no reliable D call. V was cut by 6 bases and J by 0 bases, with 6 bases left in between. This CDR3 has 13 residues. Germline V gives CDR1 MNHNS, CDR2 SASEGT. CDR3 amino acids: CASRTSSGNTIYF. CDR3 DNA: TGTGCCAGCAGGACCAGCTCTGGAAACACCATATATTTT.

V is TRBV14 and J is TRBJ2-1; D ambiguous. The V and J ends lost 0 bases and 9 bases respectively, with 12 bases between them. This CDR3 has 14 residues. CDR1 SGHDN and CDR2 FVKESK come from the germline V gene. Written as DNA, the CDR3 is TGTGCCAGCAGCCAAGATTTAAAGCGCGGTGAGCAGTTCTTC. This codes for CASSQDLKRGEQFF.

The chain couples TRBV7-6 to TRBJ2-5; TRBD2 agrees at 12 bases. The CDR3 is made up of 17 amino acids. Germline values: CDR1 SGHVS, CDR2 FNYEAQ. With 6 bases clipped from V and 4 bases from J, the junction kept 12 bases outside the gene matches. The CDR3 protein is CASSLTSGSPKAETQYF. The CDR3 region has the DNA TGTGCCAGCAGTTTGACTAGCGGGAGCCCCAAGGCAGAGACCCAGTACTTC.

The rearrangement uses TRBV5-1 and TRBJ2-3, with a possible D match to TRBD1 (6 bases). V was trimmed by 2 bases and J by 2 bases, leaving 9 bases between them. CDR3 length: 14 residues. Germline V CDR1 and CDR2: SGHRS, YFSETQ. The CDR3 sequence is CASSLDRITDTQYF. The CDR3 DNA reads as TGCGCCAGCAGCTTAGACAGGATCACAGATACGCAGTATTTT.

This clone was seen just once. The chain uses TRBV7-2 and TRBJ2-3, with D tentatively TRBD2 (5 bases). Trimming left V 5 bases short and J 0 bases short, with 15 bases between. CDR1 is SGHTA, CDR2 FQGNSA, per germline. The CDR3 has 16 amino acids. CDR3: CASSQRTRASTDTQYF. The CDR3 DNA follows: TGTGCCAGCAGCCAACGCACTAGGGCTAGCACAGATACGCAGTATTTT.

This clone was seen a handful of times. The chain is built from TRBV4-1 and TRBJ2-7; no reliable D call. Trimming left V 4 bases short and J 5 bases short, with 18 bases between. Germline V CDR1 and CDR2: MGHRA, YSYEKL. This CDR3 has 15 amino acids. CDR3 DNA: TGCGCCAGCAGCCGAAGCCTGCCCTTAGACCACGAGCAGTACTTC. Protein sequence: CASSRSLPLDHEQYF.

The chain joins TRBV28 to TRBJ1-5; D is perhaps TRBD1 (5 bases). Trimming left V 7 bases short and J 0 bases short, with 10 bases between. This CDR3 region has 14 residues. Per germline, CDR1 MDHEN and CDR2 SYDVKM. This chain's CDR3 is CASIDSYSNQPQHF. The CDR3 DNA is TGTGCCAGCATCGACAGCTATAGCAATCAGCCCCAGCATTTT.

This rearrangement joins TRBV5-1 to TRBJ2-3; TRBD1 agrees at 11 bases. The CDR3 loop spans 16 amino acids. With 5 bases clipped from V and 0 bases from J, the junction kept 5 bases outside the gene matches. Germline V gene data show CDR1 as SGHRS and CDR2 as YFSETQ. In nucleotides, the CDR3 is TGCGCCAGCAGGGAAGGACAGGGGGCGAGCACAGATACGCAGTATTTT. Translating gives CASREGQGASTDTQYF.

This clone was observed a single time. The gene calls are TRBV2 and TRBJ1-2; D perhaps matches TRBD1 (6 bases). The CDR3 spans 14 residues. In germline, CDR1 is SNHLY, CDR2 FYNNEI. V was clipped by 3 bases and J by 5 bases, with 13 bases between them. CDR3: CASSETPGVYGYTF. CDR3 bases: TGTGCCAGCAGTGAGACGCCAGGGGTGTATGGCTACACCTTC.

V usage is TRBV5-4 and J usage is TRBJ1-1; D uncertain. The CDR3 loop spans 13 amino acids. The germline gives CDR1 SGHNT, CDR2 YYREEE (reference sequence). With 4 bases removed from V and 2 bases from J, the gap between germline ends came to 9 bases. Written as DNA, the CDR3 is TGTGCCAGCAGCCCGAAGATTAACACTGAAGCTTTCTTT. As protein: CASSPKINTEAFF. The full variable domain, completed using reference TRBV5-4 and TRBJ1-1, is ETGVTQSPTHLIKTRGQQVTLRCSSQSGHNTVSWYQQALGQGPQFIFQYYREEENGRGNFPPRFSGLQFPNYSSELNVNALELDDSALYLCASSPKINTEAFFGQGTRLTVV.